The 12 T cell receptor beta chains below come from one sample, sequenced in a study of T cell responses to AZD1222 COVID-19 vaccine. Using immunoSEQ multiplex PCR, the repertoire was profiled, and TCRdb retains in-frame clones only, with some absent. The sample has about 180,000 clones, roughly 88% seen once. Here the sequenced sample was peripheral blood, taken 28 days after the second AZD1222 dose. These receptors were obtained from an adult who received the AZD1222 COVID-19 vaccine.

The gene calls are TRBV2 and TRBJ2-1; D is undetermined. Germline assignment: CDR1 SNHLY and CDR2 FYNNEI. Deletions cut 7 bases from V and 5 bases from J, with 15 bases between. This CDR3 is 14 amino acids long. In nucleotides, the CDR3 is TGTGCCAGCACCAACAGTAGAGATAACAATGAGCAGTTCTTC. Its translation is CASTNSRDNNEQFF.

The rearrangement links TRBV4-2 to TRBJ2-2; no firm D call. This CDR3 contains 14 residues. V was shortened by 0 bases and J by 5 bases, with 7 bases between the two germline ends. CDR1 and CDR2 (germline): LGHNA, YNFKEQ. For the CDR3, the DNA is TGTGCCAGCAGCCAAGATTATAGGACCGGGGAGCTGTTTTTT. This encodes CASSQDYRTGELFF.

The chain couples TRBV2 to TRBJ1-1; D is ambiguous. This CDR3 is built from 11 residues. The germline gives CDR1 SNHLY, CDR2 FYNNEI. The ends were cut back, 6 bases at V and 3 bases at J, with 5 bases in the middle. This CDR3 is CASSFDTEAFF. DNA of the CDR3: TGTGCCAGCAGCTTCGACACTGAAGCTTTCTTT. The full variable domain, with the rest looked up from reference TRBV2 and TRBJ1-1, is EPEVTQTPSHQVTQMGQEVILRCVPISNHLYFYWYRQILGQKVEFLVSFYNNEISEKSEIFDDQFSVERPDGSNFTLKIRSTKLEDSAMYFCASSFDTEAFFGQGTRLTVV.

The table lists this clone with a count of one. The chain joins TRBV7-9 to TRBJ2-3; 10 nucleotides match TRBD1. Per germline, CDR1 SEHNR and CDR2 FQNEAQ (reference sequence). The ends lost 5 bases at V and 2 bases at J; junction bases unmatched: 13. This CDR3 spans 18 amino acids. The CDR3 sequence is CASSPSGSGQGLTDTQYF. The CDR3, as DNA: TGTGCCAGCAGCCCATCAGGTTCGGGACAGGGGCTCACAGATACGCAGTATTTT.

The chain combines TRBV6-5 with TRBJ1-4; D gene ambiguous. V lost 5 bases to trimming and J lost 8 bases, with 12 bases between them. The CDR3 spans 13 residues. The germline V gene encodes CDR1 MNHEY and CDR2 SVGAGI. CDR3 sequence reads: CASSPPRAEKLFF. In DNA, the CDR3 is TGTGCCAGCAGTCCACCTCGGGCCGAAAAACTGTTTTTT.

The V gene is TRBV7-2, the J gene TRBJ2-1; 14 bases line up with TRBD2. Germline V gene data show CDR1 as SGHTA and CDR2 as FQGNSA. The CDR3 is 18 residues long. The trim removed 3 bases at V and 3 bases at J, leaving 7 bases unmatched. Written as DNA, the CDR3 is TGTGCCAGCAGCTTTAGGAGACTAGCGGGGGGGTTCTACAATGAGCAGTTCTTC. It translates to CASSFRRLAGGFYNEQFF.

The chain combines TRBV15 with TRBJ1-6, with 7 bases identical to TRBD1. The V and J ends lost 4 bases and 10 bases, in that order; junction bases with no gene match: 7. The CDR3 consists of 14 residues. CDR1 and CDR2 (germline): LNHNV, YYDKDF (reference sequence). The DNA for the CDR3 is TGTGCCACCAGCATAGGGACAGAAGGGTCACCCCTCCACTTT. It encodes CATSIGTEGSPLHF.

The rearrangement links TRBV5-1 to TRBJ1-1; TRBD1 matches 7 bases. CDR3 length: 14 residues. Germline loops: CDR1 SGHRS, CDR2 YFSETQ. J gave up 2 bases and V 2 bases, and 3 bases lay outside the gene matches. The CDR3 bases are TGCGCCAGCAGCTTTGACAGGGTCAACACTGAAGCTTTCTTT. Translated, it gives CASSFDRVNTEAFF.

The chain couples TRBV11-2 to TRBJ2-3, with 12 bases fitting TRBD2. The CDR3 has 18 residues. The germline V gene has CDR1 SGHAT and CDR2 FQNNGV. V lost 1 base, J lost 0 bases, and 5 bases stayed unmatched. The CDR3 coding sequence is TGTGCCAGCAGCTTAGGGCTAGCGGGGGGGGCTAGCACAGATACGCAGTATTTT. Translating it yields CASSLGLAGGASTDTQYF.

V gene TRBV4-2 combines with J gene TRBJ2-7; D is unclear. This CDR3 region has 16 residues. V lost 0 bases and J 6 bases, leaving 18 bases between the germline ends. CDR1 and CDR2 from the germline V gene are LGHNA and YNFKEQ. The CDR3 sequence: CASSQDVDQQRPEQYF. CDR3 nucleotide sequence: TGTGCCAGCAGCCAAGATGTTGATCAGCAACGCCCCGAGCAGTACTTC.

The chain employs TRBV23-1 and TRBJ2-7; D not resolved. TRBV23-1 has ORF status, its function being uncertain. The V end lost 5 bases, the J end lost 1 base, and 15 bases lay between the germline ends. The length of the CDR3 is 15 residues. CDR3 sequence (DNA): TGCGCCAGCAGTGCGCGAGGTCATTTATCCTACGAGCAGTACTTC. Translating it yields CASSARGHLSYEQYF.

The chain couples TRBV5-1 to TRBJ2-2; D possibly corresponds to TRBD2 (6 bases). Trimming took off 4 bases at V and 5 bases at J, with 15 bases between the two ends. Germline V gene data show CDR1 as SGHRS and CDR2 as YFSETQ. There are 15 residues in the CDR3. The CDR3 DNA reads TGCGCCAGCAGCCGGGGCCAGGGAGGTACCGGGGAGCTGTTTTTT. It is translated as CASSRGQGGTGELFF.